The T cell receptor beta chain described here comes from a study of blood T cell repertoires in COVID-19. Study context: From T cells, B-cell-depleted T cells, or PBMCs came the material, which was cDNA or gDNA.

Grouping used clinical history reported by participants in a survey and questionnaire. Authors' analysis steps: Cell counts per sample came from amplifying reference gene primers. Sequencing used immunoSEQ multiplex PCR; TCRdb keeps in-frame clones, though not all of them. From that table come the V and J calls and clone size; the DNA was used to work out D and trimming. The sample records approximately 230,000 clones, around 89% being singletons. V was trimmed by 7 bases and J by 0 bases, leaving 9 bases between them. CDR1 and CDR2 (germline): SGHAT, FQNNGV. The CDR3 is made up of 14 amino acids. The sequencing sample was made of PBMCs or T cells enriched from blood (not recorded which). This chain connects TRBV11-2 to TRBJ1-4; D ambiguous. The TCR originated in a woman in her thirties who had recovered from COVID-19. For the CDR3, the DNA is TGTGCCAGCAACCGCGGGACAACTAATGAAAAACTGTTTTTT. Amino acid sequence: CASNRGTTNEKLFF.